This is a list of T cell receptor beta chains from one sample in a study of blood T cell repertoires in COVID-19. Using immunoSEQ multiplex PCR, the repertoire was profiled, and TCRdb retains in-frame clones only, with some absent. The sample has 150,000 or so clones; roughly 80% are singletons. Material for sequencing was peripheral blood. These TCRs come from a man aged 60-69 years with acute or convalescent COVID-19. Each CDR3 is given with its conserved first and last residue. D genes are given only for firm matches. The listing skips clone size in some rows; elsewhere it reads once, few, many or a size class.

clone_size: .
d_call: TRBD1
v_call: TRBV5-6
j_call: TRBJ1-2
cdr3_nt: TGTGCCAGCAGTTTACCAGACAGGGTTAACTATGGCTACACCTTC
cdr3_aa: CASSLPDRVNYGYTF

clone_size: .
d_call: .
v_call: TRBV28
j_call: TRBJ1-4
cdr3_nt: TGTGCCAGCAGTCCCGGGGCAACTAATGAAAAACTGTTTTTT
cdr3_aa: CASSPGATNEKLFF

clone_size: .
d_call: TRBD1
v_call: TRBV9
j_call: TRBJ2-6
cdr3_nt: TGTGCCAGCAGCCCGAGGACAGGGGTCCCCTCTGGGGCCAACGTCCTGACTTTC
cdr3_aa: CASSPRTGVPSGANVLTF

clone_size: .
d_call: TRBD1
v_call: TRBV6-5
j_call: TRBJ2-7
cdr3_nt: TGTGCCAGCAGGGGGACAGGGGCATACGAGCAGTACTTC
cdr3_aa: CASRGTGAYEQYF

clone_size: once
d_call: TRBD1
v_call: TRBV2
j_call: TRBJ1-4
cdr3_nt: TGTGCCAGCAAATCTCAAACAGGGGTAGGAGAAAAACTGTTTTTT
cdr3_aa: CASKSQTGVGEKLFF

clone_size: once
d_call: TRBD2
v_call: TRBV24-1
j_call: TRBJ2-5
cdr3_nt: TGTGCCACCAGTGAGGATAGCGGGAGGGCCCAGTACTTC
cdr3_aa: CATSEDSGRAQYF

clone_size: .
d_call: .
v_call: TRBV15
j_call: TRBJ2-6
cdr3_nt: TGTGCCACGGGGGACACAGGGTTCGGGGCCAACGTCCTGACTTTC
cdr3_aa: CATGDTGFGANVLTF

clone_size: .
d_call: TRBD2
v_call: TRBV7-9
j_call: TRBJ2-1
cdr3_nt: TGTGCCAGCAAACGGGAGGGCCTGGGGGAGCAGTTCTTC
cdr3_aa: CASKREGLGEQFF

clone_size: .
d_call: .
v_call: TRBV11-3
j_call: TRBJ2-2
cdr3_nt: TGTGCCAGCAGCCCCCCTCTCGGGGAGCTGTTTTTT
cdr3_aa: CASSPPLGELFF

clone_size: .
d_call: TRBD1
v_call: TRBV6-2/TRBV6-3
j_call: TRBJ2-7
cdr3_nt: TGTGCCAGCAGTTCTGCCGGGACAGGGGCCTACGAGCAGTACTTC
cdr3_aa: CASSSAGTGAYEQYF

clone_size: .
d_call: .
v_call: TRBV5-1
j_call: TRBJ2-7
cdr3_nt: TGCGCCAGCAGCTTGTACGCGGGGTTCTACGAGCAGTACTTC
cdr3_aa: CASSLYAGFYEQYF

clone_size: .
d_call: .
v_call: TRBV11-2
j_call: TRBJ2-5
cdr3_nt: TGTGCCAGCAGTCCGGGGGGCCCAGAGACCCAGTACTTC
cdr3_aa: CASSPGGPETQYF

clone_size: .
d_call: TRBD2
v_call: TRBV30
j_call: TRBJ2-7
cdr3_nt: TGTGCCTGGAGTGCTGGGCTAGCGGCCTACGAGCAGTACTTC
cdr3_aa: CAWSAGLAAYEQYF

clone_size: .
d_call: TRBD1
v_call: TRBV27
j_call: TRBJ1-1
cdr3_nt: TGTGCCAGCAAGGGGGCGTGGAACACTGAAGCTTTCTTT
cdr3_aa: CASKGAWNTEAFF

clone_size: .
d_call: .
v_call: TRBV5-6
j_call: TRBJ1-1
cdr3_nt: TGTGCCAGCAGCCTAAACAGGGCAACTGAAGCTTTCTTT
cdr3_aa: CASSLNRATEAFF

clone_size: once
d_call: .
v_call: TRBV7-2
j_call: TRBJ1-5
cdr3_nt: TGTGCCAGCAGCGCCAGGGAGGGATCAGTCAATCAGCCCCAGCATTTT
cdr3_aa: CASSAREGSVNQPQHF

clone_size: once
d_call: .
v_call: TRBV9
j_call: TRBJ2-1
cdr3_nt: TGTGCCAGCAGCGTCCACCTTGAGGGTGAGCAGTTCTTC
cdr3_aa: CASSVHLEGEQFF

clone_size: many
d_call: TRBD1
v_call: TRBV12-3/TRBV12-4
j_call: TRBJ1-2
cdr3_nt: TGTGCCAGCAGCCCTCGACAGGGTACGGGCTACACCTTC
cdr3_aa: CASSPRQGTGYTF

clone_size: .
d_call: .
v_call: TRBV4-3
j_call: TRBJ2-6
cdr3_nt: TGCGCCAGCAGCCAAGATGGGCAGGGCCCCCCTGGGGCCAACGTCCTGACTTTC
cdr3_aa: CASSQDGQGPPGANVLTF

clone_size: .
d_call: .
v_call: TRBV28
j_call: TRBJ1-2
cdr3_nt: TGTGCCAGCAGTTTGGGCGCCCGGAGGGTTAACTATGGCTACACCTTC
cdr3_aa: CASSLGARRVNYGYTF

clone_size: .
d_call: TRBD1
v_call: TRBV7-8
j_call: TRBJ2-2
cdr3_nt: TGTGCCAGCAGCTTAGGCACTTCTTCCGGGACAGGGTTCACCGGGGAGCTGTTTTTT
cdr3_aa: CASSLGTSSGTGFTGELFF

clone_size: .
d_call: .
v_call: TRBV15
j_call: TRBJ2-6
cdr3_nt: TGTGCCACCAGCGGACCGCGGGGCCCGGGGGCTGGGGCCAACGTCCTGACTTTC
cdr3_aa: CATSGPRGPGAGANVLTF

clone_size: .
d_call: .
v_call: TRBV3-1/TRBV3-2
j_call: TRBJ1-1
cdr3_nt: TGTGCCAGCACCTATGGAGGGCGCGAGACTGAAGCTTTCTTT
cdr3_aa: CASTYGGRETEAFF

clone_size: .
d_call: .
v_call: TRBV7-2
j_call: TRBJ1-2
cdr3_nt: TGTGCCAGCAGCTGGGAGGGCTATGGCTACACCTTC
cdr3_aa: CASSWEGYGYTF

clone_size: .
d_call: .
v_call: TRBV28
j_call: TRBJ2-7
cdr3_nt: TGTGCCAGCAGTTTGGCAGGGTTAAACGAGCAGTACTTC
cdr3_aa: CASSLAGLNEQYF

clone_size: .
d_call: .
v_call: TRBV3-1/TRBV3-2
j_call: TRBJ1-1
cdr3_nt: TGTGCCAGCAGCCAAGGGGGCAGTGAAGCTTTCTTT
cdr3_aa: CASSQGGSEAFF

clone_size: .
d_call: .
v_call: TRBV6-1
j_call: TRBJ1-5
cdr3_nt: TGTGCCAGCAGTGAAGCGGCGACGGGAGGGCAGCCCCAGCATTTT
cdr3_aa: CASSEAATGGQPQHF

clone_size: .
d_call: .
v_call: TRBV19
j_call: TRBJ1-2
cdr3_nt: TGTGCCAGTAAGTCGGCCCCGGGCTATGGCTACACCTTC
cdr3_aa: CASKSAPGYGYTF

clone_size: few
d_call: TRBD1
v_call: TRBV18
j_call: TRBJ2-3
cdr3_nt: TGTGCCAGCTCGGGACAGGGTCAAGATACGCAGTATTTT
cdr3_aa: CASSGQGQDTQYF

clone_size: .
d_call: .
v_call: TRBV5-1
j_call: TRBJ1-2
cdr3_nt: TGCGCCAGCAGCCCGGGACACTCTAACTATGGCTACACCTTC
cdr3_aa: CASSPGHSNYGYTF

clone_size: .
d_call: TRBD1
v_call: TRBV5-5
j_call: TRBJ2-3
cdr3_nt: TGTGCCAGCAGCTTGGAGGGACAGGGAATGCTAAATACGCAGTATTTT
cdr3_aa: CASSLEGQGMLNTQYF

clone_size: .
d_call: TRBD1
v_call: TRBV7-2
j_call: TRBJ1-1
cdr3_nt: TGTGCCAGCAGCTTGGGAACAGGGGTAGGAATAGGGGGCACTGAAGCTTTCTTT
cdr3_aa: CASSLGTGVGIGGTEAFF

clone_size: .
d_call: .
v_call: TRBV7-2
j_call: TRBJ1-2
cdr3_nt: TGTGCCAGCAGCTTATTTCCAGGGGTTGGAGGCTACACCTTC
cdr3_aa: CASSLFPGVGGYTF

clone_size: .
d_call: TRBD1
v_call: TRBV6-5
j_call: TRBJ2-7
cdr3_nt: TGTGCCAGCCGGAGGGGACAGGGGATCTACGAGCAGTACTTC
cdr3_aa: CASRRGQGIYEQYF

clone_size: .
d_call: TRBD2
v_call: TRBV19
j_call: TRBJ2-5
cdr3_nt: TGTGCCAGTAGTGGCCAGGCGGGAGTGGAGACCCAGTACTTC
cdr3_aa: CASSGQAGVETQYF

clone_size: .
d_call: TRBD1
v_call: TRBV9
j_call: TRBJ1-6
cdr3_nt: TGTGCCAGCAGCGTAGACAGGGGGAGAAATTCACCCCTCCACTTT
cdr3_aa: CASSVDRGRNSPLHF

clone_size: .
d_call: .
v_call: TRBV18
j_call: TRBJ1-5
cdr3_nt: TGTGCCAGCTCACAAGGCGACTGGCAGCCCCAGCATTTT
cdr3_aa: CASSQGDWQPQHF

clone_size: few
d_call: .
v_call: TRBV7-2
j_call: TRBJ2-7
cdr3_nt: TGTGCCAGCAGCTTAAGCGCCCAACACACCTACGAGCAGTACTTC
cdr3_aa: CASSLSAQHTYEQYF

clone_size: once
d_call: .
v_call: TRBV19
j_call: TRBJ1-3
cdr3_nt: TGTGCCAGTAGTATTTCAAACAGGATGAGCTCTGGAAACACCATATATTTT
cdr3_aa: CASSISNRMSSGNTIYF

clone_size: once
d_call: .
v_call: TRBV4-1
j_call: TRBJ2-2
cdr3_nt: TGCGCCAGCAGCCAAGAAGGGGTCGTGGGAACCGGGGAGCTGTTTTTT
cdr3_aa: CASSQEGVVGTGELFF

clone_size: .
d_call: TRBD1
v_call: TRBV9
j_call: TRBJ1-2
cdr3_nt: TGTGCCAGCAGCGTAGCTCTACAGGGGGCGAGAGGCTACACCTTC
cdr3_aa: CASSVALQGARGYTF

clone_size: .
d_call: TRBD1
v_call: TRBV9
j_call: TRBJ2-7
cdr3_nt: TGTGCCAGCAGCGTAGGGACAGGGGGTCCCAACGAGCAGTACTTC
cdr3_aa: CASSVGTGGPNEQYF

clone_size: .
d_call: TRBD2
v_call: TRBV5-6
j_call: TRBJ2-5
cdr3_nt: TGTGCCAGCAGCCCTAGCGGGGGAGAGACCCAGTACTTC
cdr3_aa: CASSPSGGETQYF

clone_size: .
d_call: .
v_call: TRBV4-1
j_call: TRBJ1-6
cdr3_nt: TGCGCCAGCAGCCAAGGGGGGCCCGGGACGTATAATTCACCCCTCCACTTT
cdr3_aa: CASSQGGPGTYNSPLHF

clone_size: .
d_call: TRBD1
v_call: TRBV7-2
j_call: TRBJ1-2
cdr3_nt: TGTGCCAGCAGCTTAAGCACAGGGGTCAACTATGGCTACACCTTC
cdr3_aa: CASSLSTGVNYGYTF

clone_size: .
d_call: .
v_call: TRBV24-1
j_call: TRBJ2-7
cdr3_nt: TGTGCCACCAGTGATTCCGGACTGACCATGGGCGAGCAGTACTTC
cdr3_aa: CATSDSGLTMGEQYF

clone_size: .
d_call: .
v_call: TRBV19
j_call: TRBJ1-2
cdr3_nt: TGTGCCAGTAGTATCTCGGTCGATTTCTATGGCTACACCTTC
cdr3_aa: CASSISVDFYGYTF

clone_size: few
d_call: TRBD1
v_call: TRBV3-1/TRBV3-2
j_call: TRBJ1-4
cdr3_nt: TGTGCCAGCAGCCAACCCTTGGGACAGAAGAATGAAAAACTGTTTTTT
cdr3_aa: CASSQPLGQKNEKLFF

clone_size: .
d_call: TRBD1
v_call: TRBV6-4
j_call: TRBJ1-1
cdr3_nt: TGTGCCAGCAGTCGGACAGGGAACACTGAAGCTTTCTTT
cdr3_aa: CASSRTGNTEAFF

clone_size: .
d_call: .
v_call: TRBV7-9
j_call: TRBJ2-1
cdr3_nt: TGTGCCAGCAGCTTAGAGGGATCCAAAGGAGGCCGTGAGCAGTTCTTC
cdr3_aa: CASSLEGSKGGREQFF

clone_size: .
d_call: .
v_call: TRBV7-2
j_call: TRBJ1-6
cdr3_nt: TGTGCCAGCAGCTTAGCCAGGACAGAGAGTTCACCCCTCCACTTT
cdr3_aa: CASSLARTESSPLHF

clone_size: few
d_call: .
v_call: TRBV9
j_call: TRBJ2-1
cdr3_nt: TGTGCCAGCAGCAGGGGCTGGGAGCAGTTCTTC
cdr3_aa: CASSRGWEQFF

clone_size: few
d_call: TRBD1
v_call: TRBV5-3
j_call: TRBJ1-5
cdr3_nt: TGTGCCAGAAGCCGAGCGGGACAGGGCCGTGGGGCCCAGCATTTT
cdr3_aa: CARSRAGQGRGAQHF